These 30 T cell receptor beta chains came from one sample sequenced in a study of blood T cell repertoires in COVID-19. Clones were read by immunoSEQ multiplex PCR, and TCRdb kept only the in-frame ones, dropping some. This sample yields 70,000 or so clones, of which around three quarters are seen a single time; around 23% belongs to the top ten. The specimen was peripheral blood. The receptors here all came from a human donor in a cohort sampled during active COVID-19.

The genes are TRBV11-2 and TRBJ1-6; D is perhaps TRBD1 (6 bases). Between the trimmed V and J ends, which lost 3 bases and 0 bases, there was a span of 12 bases. Looked up from germline, CDR1 is SGHAT and CDR2 is FQNNGV. CDR3 size: 17 residues. The CDR3 DNA follows: TGTGCCAGCAGCTTTGGGGACACGAGCTCCTATAATTCACCCCTCCACTTT. It codes for CASSFGDTSSYNSPLHF.

This chain links TRBV6-5 with TRBJ1-4; perhaps TRBD1 as D (6 bases). Germline assignment: CDR1 MNHEY and CDR2 SVGAGI. V lost 6 bases and J 2 bases, leaving 10 bases between the germline ends. The CDR3 length is 14 residues. The CDR3 DNA reads TGTGCCAGCAGCCCCAGGGGCACTAATGAAAAACTGTTTTTT. It codes for CASSPRGTNEKLFF.

CDR3 sequence (DNA): TGTGCCAGCAGCCGGACTAGCGACACCTACGAGCAGTACTTC. As protein: CASSRTSDTYEQYF. This sequence joins TRBV6-2 or TRBV6-3 and TRBJ2-7; 9 bases match TRBD2. J lost 2 bases, V lost 6 bases, and 5 bases had no gene match. The CDR3 length is 14 residues. Germline-derived CDR1 and CDR2 are MNHEY and SVGEGT.

The chain combines TRBV4-3 with TRBJ1-5; 7 nucleotides match TRBD1. The length of the CDR3 is 15 residues. Per the germline V gene, CDR1 is LGHNA and CDR2 is YSLEER. Trimming took 1 base from V and 7 from J; bases not matched to a gene: 7. CDR3 bases: TGCGCCAGCAGCCAAGGGGGGCAGGGGGACCAGCCCCAGCATTTT. The encoded protein is CASSQGGQGDQPQHF.

The gene calls are TRBV5-8 and TRBJ1-5, with D unclear. Trimming took 1 base from V and 4 from J, leaving 9 bases between them. Germline V gene sequence: CDR1 SGHTS, CDR2 YDEGEE. The CDR3 covers 14 residues. The CDR3 DNA sequence: TGTGCCAGCAGCTTGTGGGCCGTTAATCAGCCCCAGCATTTT. Translating gives CASSLWAVNQPQHF.

The chain has TRBV28 and TRBJ1-5, with a possible D match to TRBD1 (6 bases). Germline V CDR1 and CDR2: MDHEN, SYDVKM. The CDR3 sequence is 15 residues long. V gave up 2 bases and J gave up 0 bases, with 8 bases separating them. The CDR3 DNA reads as TGTGCCAGCAGTTTAGGGACACCTAGCAATCAGCCCCAGCATTTT. Translated: CASSLGTPSNQPQHF. Combining the CDR3 with reference TRBV28 and TRBJ1-5 gives the whole variable domain DVKVTQSSRYLVKRTGEKVFLECVQDMDHENMFWYRQDPGLGLRLIYFSYDVKMKEKGDIPEGYSVSREKKERFSLILESASTNQTSMYLCASSLGTPSNQPQHFGDGTRLSIL.

This clone was observed a single time. This CDR3 reads CASSPPWTGVSSNYGYTF. The CDR3 DNA is TGTGCCAGCAGTCCCCCCTGGACAGGGGTCAGTTCTAACTATGGCTACACCTTC. The genes are TRBV27 and TRBJ1-2; TRBD1 matches at 9 bases. V dropped 5 bases and J dropped 0; count of bases not matched to a gene: 13. Germline V gene data show CDR1 as MNHEY and CDR2 as SMNVEV (reference sequence). This CDR3 comprises 18 residues.

This chain connects TRBV5-4 to TRBJ1-2; TRBD1 agrees at 8 bases. There are 17 residues in the CDR3. Germline lookup yields CDR1 SGHNT and CDR2 YYREEE (reference sequence). Losses at the gene ends were 0 bases for V and 1 base for J; bases not matched to a gene: 8. As DNA, the CDR3 is TGTGCCAGCAGCTTGGGGCCGACAGGGGACGGTAACTATGGCTACACCTTC. It yields the protein CASSLGPTGDGNYGYTF.

The chain uses TRBV6-1 and TRBJ2-7, with D possibly matching TRBD2 (5 bases). Trimming stripped 0 bases from V and 6 bases from J, with 18 bases between. The CDR3 contains 16 residues. The germline V gene encodes CDR1 MNHNS and CDR2 SASEGT. The CDR3 is CASSEARPERLVEQYF. DNA of the CDR3: TGTGCCAGCAGTGAAGCGCGTCCGGAGCGGCTAGTCGAGCAGTACTTC.

J is TRBJ2-3 and V is TRBV11-2, with 7 bases fitting TRBD1. CDR3 length: 19 amino acids. Germline V gene lookup returns CDR1 SGHAT and CDR2 FQNNGV. V lost 4 bases and J lost 0; bases outside the gene matches: 16. The CDR3 sequence: CASSYGTVGRASSTDTQYF. The CDR3 region has the DNA TGTGCCAGCAGCTACGGGACAGTGGGGCGGGCCTCTAGCACAGATACGCAGTATTTT.

The chain uses TRBV9 and TRBJ1-2; 11 bases map to TRBD1. CDR3 size: 15 residues. Trimming cost V 4 bases and J 6 bases; bases outside gene matches: 8. CDR1 and CDR2 from the germline V gene are SGDLS and YYNGEE. CDR3 loop: CASSPGTGGEDGYTF. The CDR3 DNA sequence: TGTGCCAGCAGCCCCGGGACAGGGGGTGAGGATGGCTACACCTTC.

The chain combines TRBV23-1 with TRBJ2-7, with D possibly matching TRBD2 (6 bases). TRBV23-1 is reported as an ORF; its role is uncertain. V lost 3 bases and J 5 bases, leaving 8 bases between the germline ends. CDR3 length: 12 residues. CDR3 bases: TGCGCCAGCAGTCATAGCGGTCACGAGCAGTACTTC. It translates to CASSHSGHEQYF.

The J gene is TRBJ2-1, the V gene TRBV9; D possibly corresponds to TRBD2 (5 bases). The germline V gene encodes CDR1 SGDLS and CDR2 YYNGEE. This CDR3 is 14 amino acids long. Trimming left V 5 bases short and J 4 bases short, with 13 bases between. The CDR3 DNA reads TGTGCCAGCAGAAGAAGCGGAGATTACAATGAGCAGTTCTTC. Encoded protein: CASRRSGDYNEQFF.

The V gene is TRBV11-3, the J gene TRBJ2-1, with TRBD2 matching 7 bases. Per the germline V gene, CDR1 is SGHNT and CDR2 is YENEEA. The trim removed 1 base at V and 6 bases at J, leaving 6 bases unmatched. The CDR3 contains 15 residues. In DNA form, the CDR3 reads TGTGCCAGCAGCTTAGCTAGCGGACCTTTCAATGAGCAGTTCTTC. This translates into CASSLASGPFNEQFF.

This rearrangement joins TRBV28 to TRBJ2-7; TRBD2 matches 14 bases. With V trimmed by 4 bases and J by 7 bases, 6 bases remained unmatched. The CDR3 runs to 15 residues. Germline V gene lookup returns CDR1 MDHEN and CDR2 SYDVKM. The CDR3 DNA follows: TGTGCCAGCAGTTCCGGGACTAGCGGGAGAAGTGAGCAGTACTTC. Residues: CASSSGTSGRSEQYF.

The chain links TRBV7-9 to TRBJ2-3; TRBD2 agrees at 16 bases. J gave up 5 bases and V 5 bases, and 4 bases lay outside the gene matches. CDR1 SEHNR and CDR2 FQNEAQ come from the germline V gene (reference sequence). The CDR3 sequence is 16 residues long. The CDR3 DNA reads as TGTGCCAGCAGCCTGGGGACTAGCGGGGGGGTAGATACGCAGTATTTT. It translates to CASSLGTSGGVDTQYF.

The chain carries TRBV12-3 or TRBV12-4 and TRBJ1-1; no firm D call. The CDR3 totals 13 residues. Trimming removed 2 bases from V and 0 bases from J, with 4 bases in between. CDR3 in DNA: TGTGCCAGCAGTTTATATGTGAACACTGAAGCTTTCTTT. It codes for CASSLYVNTEAFF.

For the CDR3, the DNA is TGTGCCAGCAGCCCCCCATGGGGGGAGCGAAGTGAGCAGTTCTTC. Translation: CASSPPWGERSEQFF. The rearrangement links TRBV28 to TRBJ2-1; possibly TRBD2 for D (6 bases). The V end was cut by 6 bases, the J end by 9 bases, with 21 bases between. CDR1 is MDHEN, CDR2 SYDVKM, per germline. The CDR3 spans 15 residues.

A few counts support this clone. This chain connects TRBV19 to TRBJ2-3, with D possibly being TRBD1 (6 bases). V was clipped by 3 bases and J by 3 bases, with 13 bases between them. Germline lookup yields CDR1 LNHDA and CDR2 SQIVND (reference sequence). This CDR3 comprises 15 residues. Written as DNA, the CDR3 is TGTGCCAGTAGTATCGTGGGCAGGGGAACAGATACGCAGTATTTT. Amino acids: CASSIVGRGTDTQYF. Supplemented by reference TRBV19 and TRBJ2-3, the full variable domain reads DGGITQSPKYLFRKEGQNVTLSCEQNLNHDAMYWYRQDPGQGLRLIYYSQIVNDFQKGDIAEGYSVSREKKESFPLTVTSAQKNPTAFYLCASSIVGRGTDTQYFGPGTRLTVL.

V is TRBV3-1 (or the pseudogene TRBV3-2) and J is TRBJ2-1, with 9 bases identical to TRBD1. The V gene's germline CDR1 is LGHDT and CDR2 YNNKEL (reference sequence). The CDR3 runs to 15 residues. J gave up 4 bases and V 3 bases, and 4 bases lay outside the gene matches. CDR3: CASSQGQGHYNEQFF. The CDR3 bases are TGTGCCAGCAGCCAGGGACAGGGACATTACAATGAGCAGTTCTTC.

The table lists this clone with a few counts. The chain recombines TRBV5-1 with TRBJ1-2, with TRBD1 matching over 10 bases. CDR3 length: 14 amino acids. Germline V gene data show CDR1 as SGHRS and CDR2 as YFSETQ. V was pared by 4 bases and J by 2 bases, with 2 bases of the junction left unmatched. CDR3 coding DNA: TGCGCCAGCAGCCCGGACAGGGGGAACTATGGCTACACCTTC. As protein: CASSPDRGNYGYTF.

The table lists this clone with a few counts. V usage is TRBV19 and J usage is TRBJ2-1, with D hard to call. The CDR3 loop spans 12 amino acids. The germline V and J ends were trimmed by 1 base and 10 bases, with 8 bases remaining between them. CDR1 and CDR2 (germline): LNHDA, SQIVND (reference sequence). As DNA, the CDR3 is TGTGCCAGTAGTATAGTCCGGAGAGAGCAGTTCTTC. This encodes CASSIVRREQFF.

This chain connects TRBV11-2 to TRBJ2-2; 8 bases are a match to TRBD2. The CDR3 runs to 15 residues. CDR1 and CDR2 (germline): SGHAT, FQNNGV. Losses at the gene ends were 0 bases for V and 6 bases for J; bases not matched to a gene: 3. CDR3 nucleotides: TGTGCCAGCAGCTTAGATCAAGCGGGGGCCGGGGAGCTGTTTTTT. Translating gives CASSLDQAGAGELFF.

The chain employs TRBV29-1 and TRBJ1-2; D unresolved. Trimming cost V 4 bases and J 4 bases, with 7 bases left between them. This CDR3 has 11 amino acids. The germline V gene has CDR1 SQVTM and CDR2 ANQGSEA. CDR3 nucleotides: TGCAGCGTTGCCTGGGCCTATGGCTACACCTTC. It encodes CSVAWAYGYTF. Combining the CDR3 with reference TRBV29-1 and TRBJ1-2 gives the whole variable domain SAVISQKPSRDICQRGTSLTIQCQVDSQVTMMFWYRQQPGQSLTLIATANQGSEATYESGFVIDKFPISRPNLTFSTLTVSNMSPEDSSIYLCSVAWAYGYTFGSGTRLTVV.

The table lists this clone with a count of one. The gene calls are TRBV18 and TRBJ2-2; TRBD1 might be the D (6 bases). CDR3 size: 15 residues. The germline gives CDR1 KGHSH, CDR2 LQKENI. Trimming stripped 4 bases from V and 0 bases from J, with 9 bases between. The CDR3: CASSQTGANTGELFF. In nucleotides, the CDR3 is TGTGCCAGCTCACAGACAGGAGCGAACACCGGGGAGCTGTTTTTT.

This chain connects TRBV28 to TRBJ2-3, with a weak D call TRBD2 (5 bases). CDR1 is MDHEN, CDR2 SYDVKM, per germline. The V and J ends lost 5 bases and 0 bases respectively, with 18 bases between them. The CDR3 totals 17 residues. In DNA form, the CDR3 reads TGTGCCAGCAGTCCGGACTCGGTAACGACTAGCACAGATACGCAGTATTTT. This translates into CASSPDSVTTSTDTQYF.

The gene calls are TRBV5-6 and TRBJ2-5, with 7 bases that match TRBD2. V lost 0 bases, J lost 5 bases, and 7 bases stayed unmatched. The CDR3 is 15 amino acids. Germline-derived CDR1 and CDR2 are SGHDT and YYEEEE. CDR3 amino acids: CASSLAFRGDETQYF. The CDR3, as DNA: TGTGCCAGCAGCTTGGCGTTTCGGGGGGACGAGACCCAGTACTTC.

CDR3 DNA sequence: TGCGCCAGCAGCCCCGAACTAGGACAGGGGCACAACACCGGGGAGCTGTTTTTT. Translation: CASSPELGQGHNTGELFF. The genes are TRBV4-3 and TRBJ2-2; 9 bases line up with TRBD1. Trimming removed 4 bases from V and 2 bases from J; junction bases left unmatched: 11. Germline-derived CDR1 and CDR2 are LGHNA and YSLEER. The CDR3 consists of 18 residues.

This clone showed up just a few times. The V gene is TRBV6-6, the J gene TRBJ1-3, with 7 bases that match TRBD1. V was pared by 6 bases and J by 3 bases, with 5 bases of the junction left unmatched. CDR1 is MNHNY and CDR2 is SVGAGI in the germline V gene (reference sequence). The CDR3 consists of 14 residues. CDR3 residues: CASSLGTDGNTIYF. Here the CDR3 DNA reads TGTGCCAGCAGCCTCGGGACAGATGGAAACACCATATATTTT.

This clone was observed a handful of times. The J gene is TRBJ1-2, the V gene TRBV5-5, with 11 bases that match TRBD1. The length of the CDR3 is 15 residues. The germline gives CDR1 SGHKS, CDR2 YYEKEE (reference sequence). V shed 3 bases, J shed 3 bases, and the junction held 4 bases outside the gene matches. The CDR3 loop reads CASSSPGQGDYGYTF. The CDR3 DNA reads as TGTGCCAGCAGCTCTCCGGGACAGGGGGACTATGGCTACACCTTC. Drawing the rest from reference TRBV5-5 and TRBJ1-2, the complete variable domain is DAGVTQSPTHLIKTRGQQVTLRCSPISGHKSVSWYQQVLGQGPQFIFQYYEKEERGRGNFPDRFSARQFPNYSSELNVNALLLGDSALYLCASSSPGQGDYGYTFGSGTRLTVV.